The clone carrying this TCR beta chain was found once. The target antigen is unknown. CDR3 size: 16 residues. The germline gives CDR1 ENHRY, CDR2 SYGVKD. Trimming took off 0 bases at V and 0 bases at J, with 6 bases between the two ends. The record originates from a study of shared clonotypes between healthy human individuals. Study outcomes and limitations: Naive CD4 clonotype sharing across several donors was 4% to 5%. It was only blood that was sampled, and tissue repertoires likely differ.

The material for each subset, its genomic DNA, was split evenly across several immunoSEQ plates. The data were produced by immunoSEQ multiplex PCR, yet TCRdb's version contains in-frame clones alone and is incomplete. The table has about 1 million clones, about 75% seen once. Only Caucasian adults living in Nashville, Tennessee served as donors. The chain recombines TRBV10-3 with TRBJ1-6; D perhaps matches TRBD1 (5 bases). This TCR was sampled from a man younger than 35 in good health. Sequenced material: memory CD4+ T cells sorted from blood. Stated subset: CD45RA-negative fraction. The CDR3 bases are TGTGCCATCAGTGAGTCGGGACTCTCCTATAATTCACCCCTCCACTTT. Its translation is CAISESGLSYNSPLHF.